This TCR beta chain is from a study of identical twins. Trimming cost V 2 bases and J 13 bases, with 12 bases left between them. CDR3 length: 12 amino acids. This clonotype came up many times. Its target is not known. With template switching, a universal primer site was added, and the cDNA carried unique molecular identifiers. TCRdb re-called the 5' RACE reads with MiXCR, one entry per CDR3 protein. The sample contains approximately 600,000 distinct CDR3 sequences, about 7% of which appear only once. Broader study findings: Within twin pairs, the out-of-frame alpha sequences they shared showed excess low generation probability. Insertions were reduced in abundant cord blood beta clonotypes but not in memory repertoires.

The data were also submitted as part of a second study, on yellow fever vaccine responses in identical twins.

The rearrangement links TRBV12-3 or TRBV12-4 to TRBJ2-4, with no clear D. The material sequenced was PBMCs. This receptor was taken from a woman aged 18 to 35 in good health. Written as DNA, the CDR3 is TGTGCCAGCAGTTTAAGTCTCCAGGACCAGTACTTC. Protein: CASSLSLQDQYF.